Reported below is one T cell receptor (beta chain). Its specificity is unknown. Only CD45RO-negative cells positively selected for CCR7 counted as naive CD8 cells, so terminally differentiated effector memory CD45RA+ cells were excluded. This specimen belongs to a study of shared clonotypes between healthy human individuals. The germline gives CDR1 SGDLS, CDR2 YYNGEE. V shed 3 bases, J shed 0 bases, and the junction held 10 bases outside the gene matches. The CDR3 totals 17 residues. Study-level findings and limits: Clonotypes which were not shared had lower generation probabilities than clonotypes that all four donors shared.

Some clones are missing from TCRdb's copy, which holds only in-frame ones; the method was immunoSEQ multiplex PCR. This sample has some 2 million clones, with approximately 94% found just once. Material: naive CD8+ T cells sorted from blood. This sequence originates from a young man in good health. The chain recombines TRBV9 with TRBJ1-1, with 8 bases identical to TRBD1. CDR3 amino acids: CASSAPRTGLLNTEAFF. CDR3 DNA: TGTGCCAGCAGCGCGCCCCGGACAGGGCTACTGAACACTGAAGCTTTCTTT.